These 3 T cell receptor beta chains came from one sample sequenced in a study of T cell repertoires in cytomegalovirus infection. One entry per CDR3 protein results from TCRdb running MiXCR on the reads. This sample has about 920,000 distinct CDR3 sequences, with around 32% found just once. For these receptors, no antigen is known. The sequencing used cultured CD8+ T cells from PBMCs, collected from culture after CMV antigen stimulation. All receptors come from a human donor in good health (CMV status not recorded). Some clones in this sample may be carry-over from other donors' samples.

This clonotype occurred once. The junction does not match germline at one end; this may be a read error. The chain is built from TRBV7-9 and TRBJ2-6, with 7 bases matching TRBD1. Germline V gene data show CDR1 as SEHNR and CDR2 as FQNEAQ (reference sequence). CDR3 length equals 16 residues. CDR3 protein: CTSSIGQASLANVLTF. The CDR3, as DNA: TGTACCAGCTCCATCGGACAGGCAAGTCTTGCCAACGTCCTGACTTTC.

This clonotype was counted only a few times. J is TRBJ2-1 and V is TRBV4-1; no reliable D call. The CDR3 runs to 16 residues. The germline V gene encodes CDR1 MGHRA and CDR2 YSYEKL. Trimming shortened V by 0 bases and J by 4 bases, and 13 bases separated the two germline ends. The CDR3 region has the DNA TGCGCCAGCAGCCAAGATCCTTACAGCCCATACAATGAGCAGTTCTTC. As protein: CASSQDPYSPYNEQFF.

The CDR3, as DNA: TGTGCCAGCAGTCCCGCCGGGACTAGCGGGGGGGACTACAATGAGCAGTTCTTC. Its translation is CASSPAGTSGGDYNEQFF. This chain joins TRBV28 and TRBJ2-1; 16 bases agree with TRBD2. CDR1 and CDR2 (germline): MDHEN, SYDVKM. CDR3 size: 18 residues. With 5 bases clipped from V and 3 bases from J, the junction kept 7 bases outside the gene matches.